This section outlines one TCR beta chain sequence together with its context. The record originates from a study of T cell responses to AZD1222 COVID-19 vaccine. The table came from immunoSEQ multiplex PCR; TCRdb's copy has only in-frame clones and leaves some out. The sample holds some 84,000 clones, around 85% seen once. Sequences were derived from peripheral blood, sampled 28 days after the second AZD1222 dose. This TCR was sampled from an adult who received the AZD1222 COVID-19 vaccine.

CDR3 sequence (DNA): TGTGCCAGCAGTTACACCAGGGGTGGGACTGAAGCTTTCTTT. Encoded protein: CASSYTRGGTEAFF. The chain is built from TRBV6-5 and TRBJ1-1, with a possible D match to TRBD1 (6 bases). The V and J ends lost 2 bases and 5 bases respectively, with 12 bases between them. The CDR3 loop spans 14 amino acids. Germline V CDR1 and CDR2: MNHEY, SVGAGI.